What follows are 2 T cell receptor beta chains derived from one specimen sequenced in a study of blood T cell repertoires in COVID-19. Measured with immunoSEQ multiplex PCR; TCRdb has only the in-frame clones, and not every one. The table lists 170,000 or so clones, around 87% of them singletons. The specimen was peripheral blood. Every receptor here comes from a man between 60 and 75 years old with COVID-19, enrolled during active disease.

This chain links TRBV2 with TRBJ1-5; TRBD1 matches 7 bases. J gave up 0 bases and V 6 bases, and 5 bases lay outside the gene matches. Looked up from germline, CDR1 is SNHLY and CDR2 is FYNNEI. This CDR3 has 15 residues. CDR3 sequence (DNA): TGTGCCAGCAGCGTACAGGGGAATAGCAATCAGCCCCAGCATTTT. This encodes CASSVQGNSNQPQHF.

The chain uses TRBV25-1 and TRBJ2-3, with D possibly being TRBD1 (5 bases). Trimming took 3 bases from V and 1 from J, leaving 14 bases between them. This CDR3 spans 16 amino acids. Germline CDR1 reads MGHDK; CDR2 reads SYGVNS. The CDR3 reads CASSDSQAVGTDTQYF. CDR3 bases: TGTGCCAGCAGTGATTCACAGGCGGTCGGCACAGATACGCAGTATTTT. The full variable domain, with the rest looked up from reference TRBV25-1 and TRBJ2-3, is EADIYQTPRYLVIGTGKKITLECSQTMGHDKMYWYQQDPGMELHLIHYSYGVNSTEKGDLSSESTVSRIRTEHFPLTLESARPSHTSQYLCASSDSQAVGTDTQYFGPGTRLTVL.